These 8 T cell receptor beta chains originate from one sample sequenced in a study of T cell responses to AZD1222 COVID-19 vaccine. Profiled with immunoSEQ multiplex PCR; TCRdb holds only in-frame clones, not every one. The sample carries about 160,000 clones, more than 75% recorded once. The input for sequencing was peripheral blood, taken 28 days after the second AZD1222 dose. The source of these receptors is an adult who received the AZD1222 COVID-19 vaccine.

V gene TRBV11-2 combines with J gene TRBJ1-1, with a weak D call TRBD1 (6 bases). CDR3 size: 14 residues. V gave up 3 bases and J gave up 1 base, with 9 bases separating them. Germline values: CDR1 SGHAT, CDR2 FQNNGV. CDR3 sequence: CASSFLDRNTEAFF. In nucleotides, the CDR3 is TGTGCCAGCAGCTTCCTGGACAGGAACACTGAAGCTTTCTTT.

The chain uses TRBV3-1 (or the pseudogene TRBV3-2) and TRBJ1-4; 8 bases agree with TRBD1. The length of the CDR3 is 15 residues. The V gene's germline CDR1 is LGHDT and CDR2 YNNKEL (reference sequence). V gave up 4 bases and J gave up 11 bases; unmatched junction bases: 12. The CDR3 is CASSPTISNRGKLFF. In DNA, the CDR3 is TGTGCCAGCAGCCCAACTATCTCGAACAGGGGGAAACTGTTTTTT.

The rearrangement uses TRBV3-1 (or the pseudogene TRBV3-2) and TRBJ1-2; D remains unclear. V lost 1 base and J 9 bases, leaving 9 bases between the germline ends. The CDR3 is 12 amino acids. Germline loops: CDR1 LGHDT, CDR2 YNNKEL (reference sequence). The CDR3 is CASSQGPNSYTF. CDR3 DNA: TGTGCCAGCAGCCAAGGTCCGAACAGCTACACCTTC.

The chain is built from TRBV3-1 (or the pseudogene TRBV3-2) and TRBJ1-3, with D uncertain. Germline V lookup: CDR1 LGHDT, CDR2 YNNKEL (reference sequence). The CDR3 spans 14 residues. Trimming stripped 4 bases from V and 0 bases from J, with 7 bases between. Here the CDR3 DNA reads TGTGCCAGCAGCCCGGCAATCTCTGGAAACACCATATATTTT. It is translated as CASSPAISGNTIYF.

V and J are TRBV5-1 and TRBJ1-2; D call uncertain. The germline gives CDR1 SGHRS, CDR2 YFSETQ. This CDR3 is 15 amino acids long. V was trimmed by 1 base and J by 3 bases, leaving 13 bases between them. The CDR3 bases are TGCGCCAGCAGCTTGTTTGCCCGGTCTGACTATGGCTACACCTTC. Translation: CASSLFARSDYGYTF.

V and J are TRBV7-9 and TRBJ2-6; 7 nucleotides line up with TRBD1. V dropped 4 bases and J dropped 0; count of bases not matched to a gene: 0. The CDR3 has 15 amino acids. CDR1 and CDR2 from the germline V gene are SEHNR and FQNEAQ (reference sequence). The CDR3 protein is CASSSGGSGANVLTF. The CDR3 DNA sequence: TGTGCCAGCAGCTCAGGGGGCTCTGGGGCCAACGTCCTGACTTTC.

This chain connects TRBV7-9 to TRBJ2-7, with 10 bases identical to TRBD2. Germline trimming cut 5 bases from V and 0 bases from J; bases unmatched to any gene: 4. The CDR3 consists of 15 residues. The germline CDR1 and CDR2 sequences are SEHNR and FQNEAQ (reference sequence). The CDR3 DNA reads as TGTGCCAGCAGCCCAAGGACTAGCGGCTCCTACGAGCAGTACTTC. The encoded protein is CASSPRTSGSYEQYF.

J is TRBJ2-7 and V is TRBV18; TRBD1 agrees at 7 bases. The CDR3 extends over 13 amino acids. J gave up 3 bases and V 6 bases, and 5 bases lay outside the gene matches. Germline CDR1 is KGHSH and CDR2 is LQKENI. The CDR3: CASSPDRVYEQYF. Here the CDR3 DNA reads TGTGCCAGCTCTCCCGACAGGGTCTACGAGCAGTACTTC.